This TCR beta chain was captured in a study of regulatory T cells in long-lasting Graves disease. Overall study context: Freshly diagnosed Graves' patients had used antithyroid drugs for under 3 months.

This clonotype was counted ten times or more. Trimming left V 3 bases short and J 4 bases short, with 12 bases between. Germline CDR1 reads MRHNA; CDR2 reads SNTAGT. CDR3 length equals 14 residues. Time point described: newly diagnosed GD, antithyroid drugs for less than 3 months. The authors made the TCR library using RNA they extracted from PBMCs. Graves' disease diagnosis relied on American Thyroid Association guidelines. HTBI primers from iRepertoire and Arm-PCR of CDR3 regions yielded the TCR beta libraries. Original data processing: Looking across samples, the authors found about 62 TRBV and 14 to 15 TRBJ segments. TCRdb used MiXCR to reprocess the multiplex PCR reads, holding one entry per CDR3 protein. TCRdb, not the authors, supplied the V and J calls. The sample contains 620,000 or so distinct CDR3 sequences, approximately 15% of which appear only once. The same data also went into a second study, on T cells in Graves' hyperthyroidism and ophthalmopathy. From that second work: Together with thyroid ultrasound, orbital computed tomography, serum thyroxine and TRAb, clinical symptoms were used for diagnoses.

Specimen: peripheral blood mononuclear cells (PBMCs), collected at new diagnosis, from a patient treated with antithyroid drugs. V and J are TRBV6-4 and TRBJ1-1, with TRBD1 as a possible D gene (5 bases). This receptor was obtained from a woman between 25 and 40 years old with Graves disease. The CDR3: CASSEGRVGTEAFF. CDR3 in DNA: TGTGCCAGCAGTGAGGGCAGGGTTGGCACTGAAGCTTTCTTT.